A single sample gave rise to the 27 T cell receptor beta chains below, sequenced in a study of blood T cell repertoires in COVID-19. Produced via immunoSEQ multiplex PCR; TCRdb's table is partial and in-frame only. The sample has 35,000 to 45,000 clones, just over 90% seen once. The sample consisted of peripheral blood. All receptors derive from a man aged 50 to 60 with COVID-19, enrolled during active disease.

The rearrangement links TRBV5-5 to TRBJ1-1; TRBD1 aligns across 7 bases. CDR1 and CDR2 from the germline V gene are SGHKS and YYEKEE (reference sequence). This CDR3 is 14 amino acids long. Trimming at V came to 4 bases and at J to 1 base, leaving 4 bases not matched to a gene. CDR3 region: CASSHRDRNTEAFF. CDR3 sequence (DNA): TGTGCCAGCAGCCACCGGGACAGGAACACTGAAGCTTTCTTT.

This CDR3 is CASSDRGGDNSPLHF. CDR3 nucleotide sequence: TGTGCCAGCAGTGACCGGGGAGGGGATAATTCACCCCTCCACTTT. The V call is TRBV6-4, the J call TRBJ1-6, with a tentative D call TRBD1 (5 bases). Trimming cost V 2 bases and J 5 bases, with 10 bases left between them. Germline CDR1 reads MRHNA; CDR2 reads SNTAGT. This CDR3 has 15 amino acids.

This CDR3 reads CASSTGTNSPLHF. The DNA of the CDR3 is TGTGCCAGCAGCACAGGGACCAATTCACCCCTCCACTTT. This sequence joins TRBV7-2 and TRBJ1-6, with a tentative D call TRBD1 (6 bases). CDR3 length: 13 residues. The ends were cut back, 5 bases at V and 7 bases at J, with 9 bases in the middle. Germline CDR1 is SGHTA and CDR2 is FQGNSA.

The gene calls are TRBV19 and TRBJ1-4; D uncertain. Trimming took off 9 bases at V and 3 bases at J, with 11 bases between the two ends. CDR1 is LNHDA, CDR2 SQIVND, per germline (reference sequence). There are 13 residues in the CDR3. The CDR3 DNA is TGTGCCAGCGGGGTAGCGCCTAATGAAAAACTGTTTTTT. It codes for CASGVAPNEKLFF.

The chain is built from TRBV5-4 and TRBJ2-7; 9 nucleotides match TRBD1. CDR3 length equals 15 residues. The J segment lost 2 bases and the V segment lost 4 bases, leaving 7 bases of the junction unmatched. CDR1 is SGHNT and CDR2 is YYREEE in the germline V gene (reference sequence). The CDR3 reads CASSPTGQGAYEQYF. The CDR3 DNA sequence: TGTGCCAGCAGCCCTACGGGACAGGGTGCCTACGAGCAGTACTTC.

The V and J genes are TRBV6-1 and TRBJ1-2; D uncertain. Trimming removed 2 bases at V and 5 bases at J, with 6 bases between. In germline, CDR1 is MNHNS, CDR2 SASEGT. The length of the CDR3 is 12 residues. CDR3 sequence reads: CASSESTYGYTF. The DNA for the CDR3 is TGTGCCAGCAGTGAATCTACTTATGGCTACACCTTC.

This clone has a single count. V is TRBV24-1 and J is TRBJ2-5; 8 bases align to TRBD1. J was trimmed by 4 bases and V by 3 bases; bases with no gene match: 6. The CDR3 loop spans 15 amino acids. The germline V gene encodes CDR1 KGHDR and CDR2 SFDVKD. The CDR3 sequence is CATSDPGTGIETQYF. For the CDR3, the DNA is TGTGCCACCAGTGATCCCGGGACAGGCATAGAGACCCAGTACTTC.

The genes are TRBV2 and TRBJ1-3, with TRBD1 as a possible D gene (5 bases). V was clipped by 6 bases and J by 4 bases, with 10 bases between them. CDR1 SNHLY and CDR2 FYNNEI come from the germline V gene. The CDR3 has 13 residues. CDR3 protein: CASRQDMGNTIYF. CDR3 coding DNA: TGTGCCAGCAGGCAGGACATGGGAAACACCATATATTTT.

This sequence joins TRBV24-1 and TRBJ1-2; D gene ambiguous. Trimming removed 2 bases from V and 2 bases from J, with 8 bases in between. Germline V gene sequence: CDR1 KGHDR, CDR2 SFDVKD. The CDR3 spans 14 residues. Here the CDR3 DNA reads TGTGCCACCAGTGATTCTTCACAGAACTATGGCTACACCTTC. Residues: CATSDSSQNYGYTF.

The chain combines TRBV5-5 with TRBJ1-6; 7 nucleotides align to TRBD1. With 2 bases clipped from V and 7 bases from J, the junction kept 3 bases outside the gene matches. The CDR3 has 14 amino acids. The V gene's germline CDR1 is SGHKS and CDR2 YYEKEE (reference sequence). In DNA, the CDR3 is TGTGCCAGCAGCTTTGACAGGGTGAATTCACCCCTCCACTTT. Its protein product is CASSFDRVNSPLHF. The full variable domain, in which reference TRBV5-5 and TRBJ1-6 provide the parts outside the CDR3, is DAGVTQSPTHLIKTRGQQVTLRCSPISGHKSVSWYQQVLGQGPQFIFQYYEKEERGRGNFPDRFSARQFPNYSSELNVNALLLGDSALYLCASSFDRVNSPLHFGNGTRLTVT.

The chain uses TRBV7-3 and TRBJ2-1; 8 bases agree with TRBD2. Germline V lookup: CDR1 SGHTA, CDR2 FQGTGA. With 5 bases clipped from V and 3 bases from J, the junction kept 6 bases outside the gene matches. The CDR3 is 15 residues long. The CDR3 here is CASSLLGTSYNEQFF. CDR3 in DNA: TGTGCCAGCAGCCTCCTGGGGACTAGCTACAATGAGCAGTTCTTC.

The rearrangement joins TRBV11-2 to TRBJ1-5; TRBD1 agrees at 9 bases. CDR1 and CDR2 from the germline V gene are SGHAT and FQNNGV. There are 15 residues in the CDR3. V shed 5 bases, J shed 9 bases, and the junction held 11 bases outside the gene matches. CDR3 DNA: TGTGCCAGCAGCCAGGACAGGGGCCTCGCGGGGCCCCAGCATTTT. Encoded protein: CASSQDRGLAGPQHF.

The chain carries TRBV19 and TRBJ1-1; D is possibly TRBD1 (6 bases). This CDR3 spans 14 amino acids. The V end lost 6 bases, the J end lost 1 base, and 12 bases lay between the germline ends. Germline loops: CDR1 LNHDA, CDR2 SQIVND (reference sequence). The CDR3 sequence is CASSPGQTNTEAFF. Written as DNA, the CDR3 is TGTGCCAGTAGCCCAGGACAGACGAACACTGAAGCTTTCTTT.

The genes are TRBV3-1 (or the pseudogene TRBV3-2) and TRBJ2-5; TRBD2 is a possible D gene (6 bases). This CDR3 spans 18 amino acids. Germline CDR1 reads LGHDT; CDR2 reads YNNKEL (reference sequence). The germline V and J ends were trimmed by 0 bases and 1 base, with 18 bases remaining between them. CDR3: CASSQDPFSSVPQETQYF. The CDR3 region has the DNA TGTGCCAGCAGCCAAGACCCCTTCTCTAGCGTACCCCAAGAGACCCAGTACTTC.

As concerns this clone: Germline is not matched at one junction end, which may reflect a read error. The chain employs TRBV7-7 and TRBJ2-7, with 7 bases fitting TRBD1. Germline V gives CDR1 SSHAT, CDR2 FNYEAQ (reference sequence). This CDR3 is built from 14 residues. The CDR3, as DNA: TGTGCTAGCAGCCCAAGACAGGGTAGTTACGAGCAGTACTTC. Encoded protein: CASSPRQGSYEQYF.

The gene calls are TRBV27 and TRBJ1-1, with 9 bases lining up with TRBD1. The CDR3 totals 14 residues. Per the germline V gene, CDR1 is MNHEY and CDR2 is SMNVEV (reference sequence). V shed 2 bases, J shed 5 bases, and the junction held 3 bases outside the gene matches. This CDR3 reads CASSLGTGITEAFF. CDR3 nucleotide sequence: TGTGCCAGCAGTTTAGGGACAGGGATTACTGAAGCTTTCTTT.

The chain joins TRBV7-2 to TRBJ2-7; perhaps TRBD1 as D (5 bases). The CDR3 runs to 14 residues. V dropped 1 base and J dropped 4 bases, with 11 bases sitting between them. Germline V lookup: CDR1 SGHTA, CDR2 FQGNSA. The CDR3 region is CASSLERGHYEQYF. CDR3 sequence (DNA): TGTGCCAGCAGCTTAGAACGCGGACATTACGAGCAGTACTTC.

The rearrangement joins TRBV5-1 to TRBJ2-2; 12 bases agree with TRBD2. Germline V CDR1 and CDR2: SGHRS, YFSETQ. There are 19 residues in the CDR3. V dropped 4 bases and J dropped 5; count of bases not matched to a gene: 15. In nucleotides, the CDR3 is TGCGCCAGCAGCCAACTCTCTAGCGGGAGGGCCGCGGGTACCGGGGAGCTGTTTTTT. It yields the protein CASSQLSSGRAAGTGELFF.

This clone was observed a single time. The gene calls are TRBV10-3 and TRBJ2-2; D gene uncertain. The CDR3 runs to 11 residues. Germline CDR1 ENHRY, CDR2 SYGVKD. Trimming took 6 bases from V and 5 from J, leaving 4 bases between them. The CDR3 region is CAISVTGELFF. The DNA for the CDR3 is TGTGCCATCAGCGTTACCGGGGAGCTGTTTTTT.

The genes are TRBV29-1 and TRBJ2-1; 7 nucleotides align to TRBD2. The CDR3 consists of 14 residues. Germline CDR1 and CDR2: SQVTM and ANQGSEA. The trim removed 4 bases at V and 3 bases at J, leaving 6 bases unmatched. The CDR3 region has the DNA TGCAGCGTTGTTCGGGAGGAAGACTACAATGAGCAGTTCTTC. This gives the protein CSVVREEDYNEQFF.

V gene TRBV3-1 (or the pseudogene TRBV3-2) combines with J gene TRBJ1-2, with D uncertain. Looked up from germline, CDR1 is LGHDT and CDR2 is YNNKEL (reference sequence). Trimming took 4 bases from V and 4 from J, leaving 10 bases between them. The CDR3 extends over 13 amino acids. This chain's CDR3 is CASSRGVTYGYTF. The CDR3 DNA reads TGTGCCAGCAGCCGGGGAGTCACCTATGGCTACACCTTC.

The chain joins TRBV5-1 to TRBJ1-1; D is unclear. This CDR3 has 13 residues. Trimming pared 0 bases from V and 2 bases from J, leaving 5 bases between. Germline V gene sequence: CDR1 SGHRS, CDR2 YFSETQ. CDR3 DNA sequence: TGCGCCAGCAGCTTGGATGTAAACACTGAAGCTTTCTTT. Translation: CASSLDVNTEAFF.

This chain connects TRBV5-1 to TRBJ2-6, with 10 bases lining up with TRBD1. Trimming removed 5 bases from V and 3 bases from J; junction bases left unmatched: 5. The CDR3 totals 16 residues. CDR1 SGHRS and CDR2 YFSETQ come from the germline V gene. The CDR3 protein is CASSQGQGYGANVLTF. CDR3 nucleotides: TGCGCCAGCAGTCAGGGACAGGGGTATGGGGCCAACGTCCTGACTTTC.

Here the CDR3 DNA reads TGTGCCAGCAGCTTACCTGGCGGGAACCGTTGGGGACAGGAGCAGTTCTTC. This gives the protein CASSLPGGNRWGQEQFF. The chain joins TRBV7-9 to TRBJ2-1; TRBD1 might be the D (7 bases). CDR3 length: 17 amino acids. Trimming stripped 2 bases from V and 10 bases from J, with 24 bases between. CDR1 SEHNR and CDR2 FQNEAQ come from the germline V gene (reference sequence).

The chain carries TRBV6-6 and TRBJ1-2; 10 bases are shared with TRBD1. V dropped 0 bases and J dropped 5; count of bases not matched to a gene: 0. The CDR3 consists of 14 residues. Germline lookup yields CDR1 MNHNY and CDR2 SVGAGI (reference sequence). The CDR3 coding sequence is TGTGCCAGCAGTTACTCGGACAGGGGGTATGGCTACACCTTC. This gives the protein CASSYSDRGYGYTF.

V and J are TRBV5-4 and TRBJ2-7, with a weak D call TRBD2 (6 bases). The V end lost 5 bases, the J end lost 3 bases, and 18 bases lay between the germline ends. The CDR3 covers 15 residues. Germline V CDR1 and CDR2: SGHNT, YYREEE (reference sequence). The CDR3 DNA reads TGTGCCAGCAGTTCCCGTGTCGGGGGAGTCTACGAGCAGTACTTC. Its protein is CASSSRVGGVYEQYF.

The CDR3 sequence: CASQGGISNQPQHF. The CDR3 DNA follows: TGTGCCAGCCAGGGAGGGATAAGCAATCAGCCCCAGCATTTT. The chain is built from TRBV6-6 and TRBJ1-5, with a weak D call TRBD1 (5 bases). CDR1 is MNHNY, CDR2 SVGAGI, per germline (reference sequence). V lost 8 bases and J lost 1, with 12 bases in between. This CDR3 has 14 amino acids.